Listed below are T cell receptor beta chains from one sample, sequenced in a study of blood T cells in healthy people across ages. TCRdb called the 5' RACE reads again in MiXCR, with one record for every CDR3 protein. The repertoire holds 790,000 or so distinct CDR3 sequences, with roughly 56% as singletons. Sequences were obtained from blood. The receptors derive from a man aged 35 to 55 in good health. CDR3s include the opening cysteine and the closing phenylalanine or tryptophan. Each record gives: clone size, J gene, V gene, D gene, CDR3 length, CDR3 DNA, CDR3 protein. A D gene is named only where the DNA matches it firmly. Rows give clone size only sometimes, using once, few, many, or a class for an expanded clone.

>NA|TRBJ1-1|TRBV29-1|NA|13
TGCAGCGTTGAGCTGACAGCGAACACTGAAGCTTTCTTT
CSVELTANTEAFF
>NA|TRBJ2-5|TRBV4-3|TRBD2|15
TGCGCCAGCAGCCAAGATCGGGGAGGGAGGGAGACCCAGTACTTC
CASSQDRGGRETQYF
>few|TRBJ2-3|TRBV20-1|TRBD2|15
TGCAGTGCTAGACCGGGACTAGCGGGCACAGATACGCAGTATTTT
CSARPGLAGTDTQYF
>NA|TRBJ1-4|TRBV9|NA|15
TGTGCCAGCAGCGTAGGAGGGACACGAGATGAAAAACTGTTTTTT
CASSVGGTRDEKLFF
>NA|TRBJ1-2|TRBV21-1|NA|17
TGTGCCAGCCCTGAGAGCCCAGAGAGTAAGACTAACTATGGCTACACCTTC
CASPESPESKTNYGYTF
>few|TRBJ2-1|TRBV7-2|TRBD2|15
TGTGCCAGCAGCTTAGATGGGACTAGCGGCAATGAGCAGTTCTTC
CASSLDGTSGNEQFF
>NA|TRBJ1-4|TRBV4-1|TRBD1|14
TGCGCCAGCAGCCACCCGGACAGGGAGGAAAAACTGTTTTTT
CASSHPDREEKLFF
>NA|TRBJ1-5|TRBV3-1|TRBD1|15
TGTGCCAGCAGCCACACAACAGGGGGAGGGCAGCCCCAGCATTTT
CASSHTTGGGQPQHF
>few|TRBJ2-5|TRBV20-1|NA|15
TGCAGTGCTGCCCGGCTGGCGGGGACGCAAGAGACCCAGTACTTC
CSAARLAGTQETQYF
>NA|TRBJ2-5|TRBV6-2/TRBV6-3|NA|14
TGTGCCAGCAGTTACAAGTTGGAGACGGGTGAGCAGTACTTC
CASSYKLETGEQYF
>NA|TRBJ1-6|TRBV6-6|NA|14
TGTGCCAGCAGTTACCGGGAGTATAATTCACCCCTCCACTTT
CASSYREYNSPLHF
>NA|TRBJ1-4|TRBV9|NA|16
TGTGCCGGCAGCGTAGCCGCGGGGTCGACTAATGAAAAACTGTTTTTT
CAGSVAAGSTNEKLFF
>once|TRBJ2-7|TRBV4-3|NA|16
TGCGCCAGCAGCCAAGAAGGTCTCGGGTCTAGCTACGAGCAGTACTTC
CASSQEGLGSSYEQYF
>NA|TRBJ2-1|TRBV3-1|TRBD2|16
TGTGCCAGCTCGGCGGGGACTAGCGGGGGGGCTGATGAGCAGTTCTTC
CASSAGTSGGADEQFF
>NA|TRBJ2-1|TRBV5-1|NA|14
TGCGCCAGCAGCTTGGTCGGGGCCTCGGGAGAGCAGTTCTTC
CASSLVGASGEQFF
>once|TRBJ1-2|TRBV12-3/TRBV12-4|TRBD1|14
TGTGCCAGCAGGGGGGGACAGGAAATCTATGGCTACACCTTC
CASRGGQEIYGYTF
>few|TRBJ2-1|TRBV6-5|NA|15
TGTGCCAGCAGTTACAGGGGTCTTTCCTACAATGAGCAGTTCTTC
CASSYRGLSYNEQFF
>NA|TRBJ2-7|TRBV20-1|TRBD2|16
TGCAGTGCTAGAGGGGTTCTAGCGGGAGCGAACGACGAGCAGTACTTC
CSARGVLAGANDEQYF
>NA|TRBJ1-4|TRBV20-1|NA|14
TGCAGTGCTAGAGCTGGGGGAGGAAGGGAAAAACTGTTTTTT
CSARAGGGREKLFF
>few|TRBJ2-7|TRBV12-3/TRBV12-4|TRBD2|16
TGTGCCAGCAGTTCGGGTAGACTAGCGGGCACCAATGAGCAGTACTTC
CASSSGRLAGTNEQYF
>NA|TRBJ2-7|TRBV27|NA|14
TGTGCCAGCAGTTTAAGGTGGAGCTCCTACGAGCAGTACTTC
CASSLRWSSYEQYF
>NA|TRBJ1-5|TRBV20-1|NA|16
TGCAGTGCTAGAGATCGAATAGATTATAGCAATCAGCCCCAGCATTTT
CSARDRIDYSNQPQHF
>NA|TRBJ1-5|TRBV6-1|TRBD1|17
TGTGCCAGCAGTGATCTTCCCCCAGGGGGCCTCAATCAGCCCCAGCATTTT
CASSDLPPGGLNQPQHF
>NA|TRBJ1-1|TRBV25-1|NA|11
TGTGCCAGCAGTGAATCGTCTGAAGCTTTCTTT
CASSESSEAFF
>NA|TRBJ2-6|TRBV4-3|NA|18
TGCGCCAGCAGCCTTGGCTTAGCGGACCTCTCTGGGGCCAACGTCCTGACTTTC
CASSLGLADLSGANVLTF
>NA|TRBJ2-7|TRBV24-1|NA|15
TGTGCCACCAGTGACCGGGAGAGTAGCTCCTACGAGCAGTACTTC
CATSDRESSSYEQYF
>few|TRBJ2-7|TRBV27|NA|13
TGTGCCAGCAGAAAGGGGGGAACTTACGAGCAGTACTTC
CASRKGGTYEQYF
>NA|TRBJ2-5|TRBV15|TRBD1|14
TGTGCCACCAGCACCGGGACAGGGGAAGAGACCCAGTACTTC
CATSTGTGEETQYF
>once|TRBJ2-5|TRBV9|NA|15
TGTGCCAGCAGCGTTAGGGCGGGGCTTTCGGAGACCCAGTACTTC
CASSVRAGLSETQYF
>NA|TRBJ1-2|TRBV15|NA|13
TGTGCCACCAGCTTCGACCCAACACTTGGCTACACCTTC
CATSFDPTLGYTF
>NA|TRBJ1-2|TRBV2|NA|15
TGTGCCAGCAGTGCGAAAGGTCCGGCTAACTATGGCTACACCTTC
CASSAKGPANYGYTF
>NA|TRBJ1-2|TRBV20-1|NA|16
TGCAGTGCTAGAGACGAAAGGGGCCCCTCTGGCTATGGCTACACCTTC
CSARDERGPSGYGYTF
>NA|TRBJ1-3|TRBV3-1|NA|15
TGTGCCAGCAGCCAAGCTGCGGTATCTGGAAACACCATATATTTT
CASSQAAVSGNTIYF
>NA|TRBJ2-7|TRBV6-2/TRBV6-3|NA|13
TGTGCCAGCAGTTGCGACGGACCCTACGAGCAGTACTTC
CASSCDGPYEQYF
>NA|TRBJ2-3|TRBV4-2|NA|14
TGTGCCAGCAGCAAGGCTACAGCCACAGATACGCAGTATTTT
CASSKATATDTQYF
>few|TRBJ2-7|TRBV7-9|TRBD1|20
TGTGCCAGCAGCTCCTACTTCGGACAGGGGGTAAGAATTGCCCCTTCCGAGCAGTACTTC
CASSSYFGQGVRIAPSEQYF
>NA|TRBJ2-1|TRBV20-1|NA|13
TGCAGTGCTCCGGTACAGGGAGCCTACGAGCAGTTCTTC
CSAPVQGAYEQFF
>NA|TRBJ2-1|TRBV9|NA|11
TGTGCCAGCAGCCACGTTGATGAGCAGTTCTTC
CASSHVDEQFF
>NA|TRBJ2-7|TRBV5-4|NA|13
TGTGCCAGCAGCGGCCGGGGGGCACGGGAGCAGTACTTC
CASSGRGAREQYF
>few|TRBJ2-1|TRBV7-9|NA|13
TGTGCCAGCAGCCAACTGGCAGGGAATGAGCAGTTCTTC
CASSQLAGNEQFF
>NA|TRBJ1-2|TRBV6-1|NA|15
TGTGCCAGCAGTGAACAGGGGCGGGACCTCTATGGCTACACCTTC
CASSEQGRDLYGYTF
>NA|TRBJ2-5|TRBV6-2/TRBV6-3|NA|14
TGTGCCAGCTTGGTGGCGCCGAAACAAGAGACCCAGTACTTC
CASLVAPKQETQYF
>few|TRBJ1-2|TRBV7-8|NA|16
TGTGCCAGCAGCTTACTCTCCCGCACAGCAGACTATGGCTACACCTTC
CASSLLSRTADYGYTF
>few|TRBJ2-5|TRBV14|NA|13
TGTGCCAGCAGCCAGGACCTCTCGGGGACCCAGTACTTC
CASSQDLSGTQYF
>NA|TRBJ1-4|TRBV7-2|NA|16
TGTGCCAGCAGCTTATTTGGGGACGGATTTAATGAAAAACTGTTTTTT
CASSLFGDGFNEKLFF
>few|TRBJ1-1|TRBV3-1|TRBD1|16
TGTGCCAGCAGCCGATCGGGCAGGGGGTGGAACACTGAAGCTTTCTTT
CASSRSGRGWNTEAFF
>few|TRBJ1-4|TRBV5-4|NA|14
TGTGCCAGCAGCTTGGGCAGGGGAGGTGAAAAACTGTTTTTT
CASSLGRGGEKLFF
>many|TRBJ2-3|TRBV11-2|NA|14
TGTGCCAGCAGCTTATGGGGTCTCACAGATACGCAGTATTTT
CASSLWGLTDTQYF
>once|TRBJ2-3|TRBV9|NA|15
TGTGCCAGCAGCGCTTCGGTGTCTAGCACAGATACGCAGTATTTT
CASSASVSSTDTQYF
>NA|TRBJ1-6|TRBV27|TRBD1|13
TGTGCCAGCGGACAGGGGGGCCGTGGACCCCTCCACTTT
CASGQGGRGPLHF
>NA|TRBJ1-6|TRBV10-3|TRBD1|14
TGTGCCATCAGTGGGCAGGGGGAGAATTCACCCCTCCACTTT
CAISGQGENSPLHF
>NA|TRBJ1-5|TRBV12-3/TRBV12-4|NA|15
TGTGCCAGCAGTTTTTTCCGCAGTGGAAATCAGCCCCAGCATTTT
CASSFFRSGNQPQHF
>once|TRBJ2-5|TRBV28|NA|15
TGTGCCAGCAGTCCACCCACTGGGGGACAAGAGACCCAGTACTTC
CASSPPTGGQETQYF
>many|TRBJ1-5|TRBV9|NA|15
TGTGCCAGCAGCCCACCCCGGGACATCAATCAGCCCCAGCATTTT
CASSPPRDINQPQHF
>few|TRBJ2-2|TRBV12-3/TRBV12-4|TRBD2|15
TGTGCCAGCACCCGGGACTACGACCAGTCCGGGGAGCTGTTTTTT
CASTRDYDQSGELFF
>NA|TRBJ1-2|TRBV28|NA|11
TGTGCCAGCACCGACCCCAGTGGCTACACCTTC
CASTDPSGYTF